One sample yielded the 16 T cell receptor beta chains listed below, sequenced in a study of T cells in Graves' hyperthyroidism and ophthalmopathy. RNA transcripts provided the source from which TCR beta CDR3 regions were amplified. When the TCR CDR3 underwent first-round RT-PCR, the HTBI primer set was used. TCRdb re-called the multiplex PCR reads through MiXCR, storing one row per CDR3 protein. The sample holds fewer than 650,000 distinct CDR3 sequences, about 15% seen once. Sample: blood. The origin of the receptors is a woman aged 40 to 55 with Graves' hyperthyroidism.

This clonotype has a count of ten or more. The CDR3 DNA sequence: TGTGCCACCAGCAGAGATCAGACGAGCCGGGGAACTGAAGCTTTCTTT. Residues: CATSRDQTSRGTEAFF. The rearrangement links TRBV15 to TRBJ1-1; D gene ambiguous. V was cut by 0 bases and J by 5 bases, with 16 bases left in between. Germline loops: CDR1 LNHNV, CDR2 YYDKDF (reference sequence). CDR3 length: 16 residues. Using reference TRBV15 and TRBJ1-1 for the parts outside the CDR3, the full variable domain is DAMVIQNPRYQVTQFGKPVTLSCSQTLNHNVMYWYQQKSSQAPKLLFHYYDKDFNNEADTPDNFQSRRPNTSFCFLDIRSPGLGDTAMYLCATSRDQTSRGTEAFFGQGTRLTVV.

This clonotype was seen many times. The CDR3, as DNA: TGTGCCAGCAGCCAAGGGGTGTCTGGCTACACCTTC. Amino acid sequence: CASSQGVSGYTF. The V call is TRBV3-1, the J call TRBJ1-2, with D unclear. Germline V CDR1 and CDR2: LGHDT, YNNKEL (reference sequence). With 1 base removed from V and 7 bases from J, the gap between germline ends came to 7 bases. This CDR3 is built from 12 residues.

This clonotype has more than one count but fewer than ten. The chain uses TRBV10-3 and TRBJ2-4; tentative D call: TRBD1 (6 bases). V was pared by 4 bases and J by 5 bases, with 12 bases between. This CDR3 contains 14 residues. Germline lookup yields CDR1 ENHRY and CDR2 SYGVKD. This chain's CDR3 is CAISASGVENIQYF. The CDR3 region has the DNA TGTGCCATCAGTGCGTCAGGGGTTGAAAACATTCAGTACTTC.

The chain joins TRBV18 to TRBJ1-6; TRBD1 aligns across 7 bases. The V gene's germline CDR1 is KGHSH and CDR2 LQKENI. This CDR3 spans 13 amino acids. V shed 3 bases, J shed 10 bases, and the junction held 3 bases outside the gene matches. Written as DNA, the CDR3 is TGTGCCAGCTCACCGGGACAGAAATCACCCCTCCACTTT. It specifies CASSPGQKSPLHF. The entire variable domain, with the rest obtained from reference TRBV18 and TRBJ1-6, is as follows: NAGVMQNPRHLVRRRGQEARLRCSPMKGHSHVYWYRQLPEEGLKFMVYLQKENIIDESGMPKERFSAEFPKEGPSILRIQQVVRGDSAAYFCASSPGQKSPLHFGNGTRLTVT.

A word on this clonotype: A clone one base away is much larger, so this may be a read error. The V gene is TRBV28, the J gene TRBJ2-1; D is perhaps TRBD1 (5 bases). Germline assignment: CDR1 MDHEN and CDR2 SYDVKM. The CDR3 extends over 13 amino acids. CDR3 region: CASSPGHNNKQFF. The CDR3 DNA reads as TGTGCCAGCAGTCCCGGACACAACAATAAGCAGTTCTTC.

This clonotype occurred many times. V usage is TRBV9 and J usage is TRBJ1-1, with D possibly being TRBD1 (5 bases). CDR1 and CDR2 (germline): SGDLS, YYNGEE. Trimming cost V 5 bases and J 8 bases, with 19 bases left between them. CDR3 length: 14 amino acids. CDR3 residues: CASSDPRGAFEAFF. As DNA, the CDR3 is TGTGCCAGCAGTGACCCAAGAGGGGCTTTCGAAGCTTTCTTT.

This clonotype has a count of ten or more. The chain carries TRBV3-1 and TRBJ2-3; 8 nucleotides align to TRBD2. J gave up 5 bases and V 4 bases, and 11 bases lay outside the gene matches. This CDR3 spans 16 amino acids. Germline CDR1 is LGHDT and CDR2 is YNNKEL (reference sequence). CDR3 nucleotide sequence: TGTGCCAGCAGCCGAACCGGGACTAGAATAGGAGATACGCAGTATTTT. Protein sequence: CASSRTGTRIGDTQYF.

This chain connects TRBV4-1 to TRBJ2-2; D not resolved. Germline CDR1 and CDR2: MGHRA and YSYEKL. The CDR3 totals 17 residues. V dropped 3 bases and J dropped 4 bases, with 18 bases sitting between them. This chain's CDR3 is CASSQFTGPPGTGELFF. The CDR3 nucleotides are TGCGCCAGCAGCCAGTTTACCGGACCCCCGGGCACCGGGGAGCTGTTTTTT.

In its sample, this clonotype was seen a few times. The chain joins TRBV28 to TRBJ2-7; tentative D call: TRBD1 (6 bases). This CDR3 comprises 12 residues. Germline assignment: CDR1 MDHEN and CDR2 SYDVKM. V was pared by 5 bases and J by 6 bases, with 11 bases between. The CDR3 DNA is TGTGCCAGCAGTGAGACAGGTCGCGAGCAGTACTTC. Translated, it gives CASSETGREQYF.

The table lists this clonotype with many counts. The gene calls are TRBV20-1 and TRBJ2-7; the D is unclear. The CDR3 consists of 14 residues. Germline V lookup: CDR1 DFQATT, CDR2 SNEGSKA (reference sequence). Trimming pared 4 bases from V and 0 bases from J, leaving 13 bases between. The CDR3 nucleotides are TGCAGTGCTAAGGCCTGGGGTCCCTCCTACGAGCAGTACTTC. Its translation is CSAKAWGPSYEQYF.

Points on this clonotype: This may stem from a read error, because a much larger clone lies one nucleotide away. The genes are TRBV20-1 and TRBJ1-5; D gene ambiguous. Germline V gene sequence: CDR1 DFQATT, CDR2 SNEGSKA (reference sequence). The CDR3 sequence is 14 residues long. The CDR3 here is CSAREDGRDQLQHF. The CDR3 DNA is TGCAGTGCTAGAGAAGACGGGAGGGATCAGCTCCAGCATTTT.

J is TRBJ2-7 and V is TRBV12-3 or TRBV12-4; 10 nucleotides align to TRBD2. CDR3 length: 16 amino acids. Trimming cost V 3 bases and J 6 bases; bases outside gene matches: 11. CDR3 bases: TGTGCCAGCAGTTTCCGGCTAGCGGGAGCCCCCGGCGAGCAGTACTTC. Its translation is CASSFRLAGAPGEQYF.

There are a few counts of this clonotype. The chain combines TRBV7-6 with TRBJ1-2, with D hard to call. This CDR3 region has 14 residues. V was pared by 5 bases and J by 1 base, with 11 bases between. CDR1 is SGHVS, CDR2 FNYEAQ, per germline. The CDR3 spells CASSPRAVNYGYTF. The CDR3 coding sequence is TGTGCCAGCAGCCCAAGGGCAGTTAACTATGGCTACACCTTC.

Of note for this clonotype: Mismatch with germline at one junction end may stem from a read error. The chain employs TRBV18 and TRBJ2-2, with 7 positions matching TRBD2. Germline CDR1 KGHSH, CDR2 LQKENI. The CDR3 is made up of 16 amino acids. The CDR3 sequence is CASSPPSGDDSGGLFF. CDR3 in DNA: TGTGCCAGCTCACCACCGAGCGGGGATGACTCCGGGGGGCTGTTTTTT.

This clonotype was found many times. The chain combines TRBV5-5 with TRBJ2-3, with D uncertain. Germline V gene sequence: CDR1 SGHKS, CDR2 YYEKEE (reference sequence). This CDR3 contains 12 residues. V was trimmed by 4 bases and J by 4 bases, leaving 7 bases between them. CDR3 bases: TGTGCCAGCAGCCAGCACTCAGATACGCAGTATTTT. Amino acids: CASSQHSDTQYF.

This clonotype was seen more than once but under ten times. The chain carries TRBV7-2 and TRBJ2-5; 12 bases agree with TRBD2. V lost 1 base and J lost 4; bases outside the gene matches: 7. Germline lookup yields CDR1 SGHTA and CDR2 FQGNSA. There are 17 residues in the CDR3. The CDR3 spells CASSLVGLAGWGETQYF. DNA of the CDR3: TGTGCCAGCAGCTTAGTAGGACTAGCGGGGTGGGGAGAGACCCAGTACTTC.